What follows describes a single TCR beta chain. Its antigen is still unknown. The sample comes from a study of cytomegalovirus exposure and HLA in healthy donors. Turning to the study itself: Around 76% of some 390 genotyped donors fell in the Caucasian-associated ancestry cluster.

Use of 60 Vbeta and 13 Jbeta primers characterized the PCR. Assay used: immunoSEQ multiplex PCR; TCRdb lists only in-frame clones, some missing. Here the sample spans tens of thousands of clones, around 80% being singletons. The study's findings and limits: Among donors in an Asian-associated ancestry cluster, a later analysis reportedly found fewer N-insertions than the roughly 610-donor mean.

The CDR3 has 14 amino acids. Germline V gene sequence: CDR1 SGHRS, CDR2 YFSETQ. Trimming pared 0 bases from V and 1 base from J, leaving 4 bases between. The chain joins TRBV5-1 to TRBJ2-2, with D unresolved. The source material was PBMCs. This sequence was found in a woman in her 50s in good health and CMV-seropositive. The CDR3 DNA is TGCGCCAGCAGCTTGGTAGTGAACACCGGGGAGCTGTTTTTT. Translated, it gives CASSLVVNTGELFF.